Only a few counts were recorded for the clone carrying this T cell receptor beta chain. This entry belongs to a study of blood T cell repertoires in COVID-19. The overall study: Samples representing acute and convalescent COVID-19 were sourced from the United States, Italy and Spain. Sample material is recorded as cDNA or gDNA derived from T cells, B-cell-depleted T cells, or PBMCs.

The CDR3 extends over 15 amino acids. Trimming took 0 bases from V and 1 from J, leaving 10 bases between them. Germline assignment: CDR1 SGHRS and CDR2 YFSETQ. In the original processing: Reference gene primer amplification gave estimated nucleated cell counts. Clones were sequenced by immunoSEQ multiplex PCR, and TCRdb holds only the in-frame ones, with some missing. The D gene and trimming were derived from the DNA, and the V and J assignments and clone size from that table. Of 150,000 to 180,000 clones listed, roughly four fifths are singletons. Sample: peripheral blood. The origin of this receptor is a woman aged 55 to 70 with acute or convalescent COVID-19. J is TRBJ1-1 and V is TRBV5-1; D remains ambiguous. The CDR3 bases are TGCGCCAGCAGCTTGGCCGCTGGAGGGAACACTGAAGCTTTCTTT. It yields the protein CASSLAAGGNTEAFF.